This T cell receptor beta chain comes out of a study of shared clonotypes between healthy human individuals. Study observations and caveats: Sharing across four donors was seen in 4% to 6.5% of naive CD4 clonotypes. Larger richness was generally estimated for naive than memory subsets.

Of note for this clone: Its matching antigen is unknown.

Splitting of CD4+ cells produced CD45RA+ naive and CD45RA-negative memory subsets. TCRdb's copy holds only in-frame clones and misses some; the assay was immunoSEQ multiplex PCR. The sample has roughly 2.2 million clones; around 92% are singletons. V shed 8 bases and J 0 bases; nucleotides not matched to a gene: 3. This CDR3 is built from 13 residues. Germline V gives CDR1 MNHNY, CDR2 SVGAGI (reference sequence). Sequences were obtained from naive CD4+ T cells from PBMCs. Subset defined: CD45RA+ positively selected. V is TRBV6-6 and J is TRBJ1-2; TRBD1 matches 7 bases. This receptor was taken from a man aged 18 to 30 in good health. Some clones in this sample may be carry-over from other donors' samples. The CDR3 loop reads CASGDSPNYGYTF. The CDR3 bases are TGTGCCAGCGGGGACAGCCCTAACTATGGCTACACCTTC.